What follows are 27 T cell receptor beta chains derived from one specimen sequenced in a study of OX40 agonist ivuxolimab in advanced cancers. The protocol was immunoSEQ multiplex PCR, while the TCRdb copy is restricted to in-frame clones and leaves out a portion. The table records approximately 74,000 clones, roughly 91% of them present only once. The sample here was CD4+ or CD8+ T cells sorted from blood, taken in a trial of the OX40 agonist ivuxolimab. The source is an adult with an advanced solid tumor such as melanoma, head and neck, liver or kidney cancer.

This rearrangement joins TRBV5-4 to TRBJ1-2; D not resolved. Trimming removed 5 bases from V and 0 bases from J, with 8 bases in between. The germline V gene has CDR1 SGHNT and CDR2 YYREEE (reference sequence). There are 13 residues in the CDR3. CDR3 DNA: TGTGCCAGCAGTTCCACAGCTAACTATGGCTACACCTTC. Its protein product is CASSSTANYGYTF.

The chain uses TRBV10-3 and TRBJ2-3, with D possibly being TRBD2 (5 bases). V gave up 9 bases and J gave up 4 bases, with 20 bases separating them. Per germline, CDR1 ENHRY and CDR2 SYGVKD. The CDR3 length is 15 residues. CDR3 bases: TGTGCCATGATGGCTGGACTTGGCCTAGCAGATACGCAGTATTTT. Translating it yields CAMMAGLGLADTQYF.

The J gene is TRBJ2-3, the V gene TRBV7-2; no reliable D call. Germline V gene sequence: CDR1 SGHTA, CDR2 FQGNSA. V lost 3 bases and J 4 bases, leaving 14 bases between the germline ends. There are 15 residues in the CDR3. CDR3 DNA: TGTGCCAGCAGCTTCTCTAATGGCGACGCAGATACGCAGTATTTT. Residues: CASSFSNGDADTQYF. The variable domain in full, completed from reference TRBV7-2 and TRBJ2-3, reads GAGVSQSPSNKVTEKGKDVELRCDPISGHTALYWYRQSLGQGLEFLIYFQGNSAPDKSGLPSDRFSAERTGGSVSTLTIQRTQQEDSAVYLCASSFSNGDADTQYFGPGTRLTVL.

This rearrangement joins TRBV28 to TRBJ2-5; 12 bases are shared with TRBD2. V lost 8 bases to trimming and J lost 5 bases; unmatched junction nucleotides: 6. Per germline, CDR1 MDHEN and CDR2 SYDVKM. CDR3 length: 14 residues. CDR3 protein: CASATSGSVETQYF. CDR3 nucleotides: TGTGCCAGCGCGACTAGCGGGAGCGTTGAGACCCAGTACTTC.

This chain joins TRBV7-2 and TRBJ1-2, with D possibly matching TRBD1 (5 bases). The CDR3 extends over 13 amino acids. Between the trimmed V and J ends, which lost 5 bases and 4 bases, there was a span of 11 bases. Looked up from germline, CDR1 is SGHTA and CDR2 is FQGNSA. CDR3 protein: CASSGAGPYGYTF. In nucleotides, the CDR3 is TGTGCCAGCAGCGGAGCGGGGCCCTATGGCTACACCTTC.

This sequence joins TRBV18 and TRBJ2-7, with 7 bases that match TRBD1. This CDR3 region has 15 residues. Germline V gives CDR1 KGHSH, CDR2 LQKENI. With V trimmed by 2 bases and J by 3 bases, 7 bases remained unmatched. The CDR3 DNA sequence: TGTGCCAGCTCACCAGCGGCAGGGGGATTCTACGAGCAGTACTTC. This encodes CASSPAAGGFYEQYF.

This sequence joins TRBV28 and TRBJ2-3; no reliable D call. Looked up from germline, CDR1 is MDHEN and CDR2 is SYDVKM. There are 12 residues in the CDR3. Trimming left V 2 bases short and J 5 bases short, with 5 bases between. The CDR3 DNA sequence: TGTGCCAGCAGTTTAGCACGAGATACGCAGTATTTT. Encoded protein: CASSLARDTQYF.

This clone has a handful of counts. The chain has TRBV27 and TRBJ2-1; D assignment may be TRBD1 or TRBD2 (5 bases each). The CDR3 length is 13 residues. Trimming pared 6 bases from V and 8 bases from J, leaving 14 bases between. Looked up from germline, CDR1 is MNHEY and CDR2 is SMNVEV (reference sequence). The CDR3 region has the DNA TGTGCCAGCAGGTTTGGTGTGGGGGATGAGCAGTTCTTC. Translated, it gives CASRFGVGDEQFF.

This rearrangement joins TRBV20-1 to TRBJ2-7; D not resolved. Germline V lookup: CDR1 DFQATT, CDR2 SNEGSKA (reference sequence). The CDR3 spans 10 residues. The V and J ends lost 5 bases and 3 bases respectively, with 5 bases between them. In nucleotides, the CDR3 is TGCAGTGCTGGCAGCTACGAGCAGTACTTC. Translating it yields CSAGSYEQYF.

The DNA of the CDR3 is TGCGCCAGCAGCGTCCAAGAGACCCAGTACTTC. Translated, it gives CASSVQETQYF. The gene calls are TRBV5-1 and TRBJ2-5; D gene uncertain. V lost 4 bases, J lost 1 base, and 2 bases lay in between. The CDR3 sequence is 11 residues long. Germline CDR1 SGHRS, CDR2 YFSETQ.

The chain couples TRBV4-2 to TRBJ1-4; a possible D gene is TRBD1 (5 bases). Trimming shortened V by 0 bases and J by 4 bases, and 12 bases separated the two germline ends. This CDR3 region has 16 residues. Germline V gene lookup returns CDR1 LGHNA and CDR2 YNFKEQ. The DNA of the CDR3 is TGTGCCAGCAGCCAAGATGGGACTGAGGTTAATGAAAAACTGTTTTTT. It translates to CASSQDGTEVNEKLFF.

The chain is built from TRBV9 and TRBJ2-2, with D perhaps matching TRBD1 (6 bases). Germline V lookup: CDR1 SGDLS, CDR2 YYNGEE. There are 14 residues in the CDR3. V was shortened by 4 bases and J by 3 bases, with 10 bases between the two germline ends. DNA for the CDR3: TGTGCCAGCAGCCCCCGACAGGACACCGGGGAGCTGTTTTTT. The encoded protein is CASSPRQDTGELFF.

This clone has more than one count but fewer than ten. This chain connects TRBV27 to TRBJ1-6, with 9 bases aligning to TRBD1. From germline, CDR1 is MNHEY and CDR2 SMNVEV (reference sequence). This CDR3 is built from 14 residues. Unmatched junction bases numbered 10, after V lost 9 bases and J lost 10 bases. CDR3 nucleotide sequence: TGTGCCAGTATGATCACAGGGGGCGGATCACCCCTCCACTTT. Amino acids: CASMITGGGSPLHF.

V usage is TRBV29-1 and J usage is TRBJ2-5; D may be TRBD1 (6 bases). Trimming removed 7 bases at V and 1 base at J, with 13 bases between. Looked up from germline, CDR1 is SQVTM and CDR2 is ANQGSEA. This CDR3 spans 13 amino acids. CDR3 coding DNA: TGCAGCGCCAGACAGGTTCCCCAAGAGACCCAGTACTTC. Protein product: CSARQVPQETQYF.

V gene TRBV10-3 combines with J gene TRBJ1-2, with TRBD1 as a possible D gene (5 bases). Germline V CDR1 and CDR2: ENHRY, SYGVKD. CDR3 length: 12 residues. The germline V and J ends were trimmed by 4 bases and 5 bases, with 8 bases remaining between them. DNA of the CDR3: TGTGCCATCAGTGGGGACGAGTATGGCTACACCTTC. As protein: CAISGDEYGYTF.

J is TRBJ1-1 and V is TRBV28; no clear D gene. CDR3 length equals 15 residues. Trimming took off 6 bases at V and 7 bases at J, with 21 bases between the two ends. CDR1 and CDR2 (germline): MDHEN, SYDVKM. CDR3 loop: CASSLSTPGTDEAFF. Here the CDR3 DNA reads TGTGCCAGCAGCCTCAGTACCCCGGGAACTGATGAAGCTTTCTTT.

The V and J genes are TRBV5-8 and TRBJ1-6, with 8 bases that match TRBD1. J lost 4 bases, V lost 4 bases, and 4 bases had no gene match. CDR1 is SGHTS, CDR2 YDEGEE, per germline. The CDR3 sequence is 15 residues long. CDR3 nucleotide sequence: TGTGCCAGCAGCCCCGGACAGGGATATAATTCACCCCTCCACTTT. Translation gives CASSPGQGYNSPLHF. Together with reference TRBV5-8 and TRBJ1-6, the CDR3 gives the full variable domain: EAGVTQSPTHLIKTRGQQATLRCSPISGHTSVYWYQQALGLGLQFLLWYDEGEERNRGNFPPRFSGRQFPNYSSELNVNALELEDSALYLCASSPGQGYNSPLHFGNGTRLTVT.

The chain carries TRBV7-9 and TRBJ1-4; a weak D match, TRBD1 (5 bases). The CDR3 totals 14 residues. The germline V gene encodes CDR1 SEHNR and CDR2 FQNEAQ (reference sequence). V was shortened by 3 bases and J by 7 bases, with 12 bases between the two germline ends. The CDR3 reads CASSFGGTGEKLFF. The CDR3 region has the DNA TGTGCCAGCAGCTTTGGGGGGACGGGTGAAAAACTGTTTTTT.

This chain links TRBV6-6 with TRBJ2-1; a weak D match, TRBD1 (7 bases). CDR1 is MNHNY, CDR2 SVGAGI, per germline (reference sequence). Deletions cut 6 bases from V and 8 bases from J, with 23 bases between. The CDR3 extends over 16 amino acids. The CDR3 protein is CASRDTTGDFEDEQFF. In DNA, the CDR3 is TGTGCCAGCAGGGATACTACAGGGGACTTCGAGGATGAGCAGTTCTTC.

The rearrangement joins TRBV27 to TRBJ2-2; no firm D call. The V end was cut by 0 bases, the J end by 6 bases, with 8 bases between. Germline assignment: CDR1 MNHEY and CDR2 SMNVEV (reference sequence). The CDR3 runs 14 residues. This chain's CDR3 is CASSLSRNSGELFF. CDR3 coding DNA: TGTGCCAGCAGTTTATCTCGGAATTCCGGGGAGCTGTTTTTT.

The chain combines TRBV5-6 with TRBJ2-5, with TRBD1 matching 8 bases. The trim removed 1 base at V and 4 bases at J, leaving 12 bases unmatched. The CDR3 length is 17 residues. The germline V gene encodes CDR1 SGHDT and CDR2 YYEEEE. The CDR3 bases are TGTGCCAGCAGCTTGTTTATTTTGGACAGGGCCGGAGAGACCCAGTACTTC. It translates to CASSLFILDRAGETQYF.

The V and J genes are TRBV28 and TRBJ2-7; D gene ambiguous. Germline CDR1 and CDR2: MDHEN and SYDVKM. V lost 1 base and J 1 base, leaving 8 bases between the germline ends. CDR3 length equals 14 residues. The CDR3 protein is CASSLFVVSYEQYF. In DNA form, the CDR3 reads TGTGCCAGCAGTTTATTTGTGGTGTCCTACGAGCAGTACTTC.

V gene TRBV2 combines with J gene TRBJ1-4; D is perhaps TRBD1 (5 bases). The germline V gene encodes CDR1 SNHLY and CDR2 FYNNEI. The ends were cut back, 6 bases at V and 10 bases at J, with 12 bases in the middle. The CDR3 totals 12 residues. The CDR3 sequence: CASRQGSGKLFF. The CDR3 region has the DNA TGTGCCAGCAGGCAGGGATCCGGAAAACTGTTTTTT.

The chain uses TRBV9 and TRBJ2-7; D is ambiguous. V was clipped by 0 bases and J by 4 bases, with 11 bases between them. The CDR3 consists of 14 residues. CDR1 is SGDLS, CDR2 YYNGEE, per germline. The CDR3 DNA is TGTGCCAGCAGCGTAGATCTGGAATCTTACGAGCAGTACTTC. It is translated as CASSVDLESYEQYF.

The genes are TRBV29-1 and TRBJ2-3; 8 bases agree with TRBD2. This CDR3 has 14 amino acids. V was pared by 6 bases and J by 0 bases, with 5 bases of the junction left unmatched. CDR1 and CDR2 (germline): SQVTM, ANQGSEA. CDR3 protein: CSVNSGTSTDTQYF. The CDR3, as DNA: TGCAGCGTCAATAGCGGGACTAGCACAGATACGCAGTATTTT.

The genes are TRBV28 and TRBJ1-2; unclear D gene. The germline CDR1 and CDR2 sequences are MDHEN and SYDVKM. The V end was cut by 6 bases, the J end by 6 bases, with 14 bases between. This CDR3 has 13 residues. The CDR3 region has the DNA TGTGCCAGCAGACCACCCCGGTTGAATGGCTACACCTTC. As protein: CASRPPRLNGYTF.

The chain carries TRBV28 and TRBJ2-2; D may match TRBD1 or TRBD2 (6 bases each). V was shortened by 6 bases and J by 6 bases, with 17 bases between the two germline ends. CDR1 and CDR2 (germline): MDHEN, SYDVKM. This CDR3 has 15 amino acids. CDR3 loop: CASRSEGVGSGELFF. In DNA, the CDR3 is TGTGCCAGCAGGTCGGAGGGGGTTGGTTCCGGGGAGCTGTTTTTT.